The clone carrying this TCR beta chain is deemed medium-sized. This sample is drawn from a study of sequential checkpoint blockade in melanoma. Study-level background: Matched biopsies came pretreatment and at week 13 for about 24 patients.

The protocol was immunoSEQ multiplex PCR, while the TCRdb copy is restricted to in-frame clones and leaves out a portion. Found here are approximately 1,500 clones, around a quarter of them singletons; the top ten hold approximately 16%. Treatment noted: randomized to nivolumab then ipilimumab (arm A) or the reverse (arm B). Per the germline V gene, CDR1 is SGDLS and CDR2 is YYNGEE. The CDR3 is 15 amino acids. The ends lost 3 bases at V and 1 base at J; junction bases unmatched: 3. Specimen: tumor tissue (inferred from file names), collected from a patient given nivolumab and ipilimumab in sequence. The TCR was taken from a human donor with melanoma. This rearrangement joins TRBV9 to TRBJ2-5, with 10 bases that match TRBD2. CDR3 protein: CASSGGLAAQETQYF. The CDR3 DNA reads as TGTGCCAGCAGCGGTGGACTAGCGGCCCAAGAGACCCAGTACTTC. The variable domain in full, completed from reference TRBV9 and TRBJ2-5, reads DSGVTQTPKHLITATGQRVTLRCSPRSGDLSVYWYQQSLDQGLQFLIQYYNGEERAKGNILERFSAQQFPDLHSELNLSSLELGDSALYFCASSGGLAAQETQYFGPGTRLLVL.